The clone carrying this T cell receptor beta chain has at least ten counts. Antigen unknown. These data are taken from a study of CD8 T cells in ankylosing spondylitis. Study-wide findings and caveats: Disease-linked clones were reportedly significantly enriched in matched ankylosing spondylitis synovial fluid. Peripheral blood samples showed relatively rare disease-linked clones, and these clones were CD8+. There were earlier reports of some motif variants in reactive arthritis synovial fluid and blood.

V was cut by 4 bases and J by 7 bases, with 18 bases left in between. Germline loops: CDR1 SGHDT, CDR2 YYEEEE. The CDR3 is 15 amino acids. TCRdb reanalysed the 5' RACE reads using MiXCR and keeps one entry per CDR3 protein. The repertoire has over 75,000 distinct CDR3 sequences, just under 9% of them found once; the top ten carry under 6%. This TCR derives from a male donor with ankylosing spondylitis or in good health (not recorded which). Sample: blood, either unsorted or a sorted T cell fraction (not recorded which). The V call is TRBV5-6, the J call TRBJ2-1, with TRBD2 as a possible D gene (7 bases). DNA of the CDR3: TGTGCCAGCAGCCGAATTGCGGGGGCTAGAAATGAGCAGTTCTTC. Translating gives CASSRIAGARNEQFF.